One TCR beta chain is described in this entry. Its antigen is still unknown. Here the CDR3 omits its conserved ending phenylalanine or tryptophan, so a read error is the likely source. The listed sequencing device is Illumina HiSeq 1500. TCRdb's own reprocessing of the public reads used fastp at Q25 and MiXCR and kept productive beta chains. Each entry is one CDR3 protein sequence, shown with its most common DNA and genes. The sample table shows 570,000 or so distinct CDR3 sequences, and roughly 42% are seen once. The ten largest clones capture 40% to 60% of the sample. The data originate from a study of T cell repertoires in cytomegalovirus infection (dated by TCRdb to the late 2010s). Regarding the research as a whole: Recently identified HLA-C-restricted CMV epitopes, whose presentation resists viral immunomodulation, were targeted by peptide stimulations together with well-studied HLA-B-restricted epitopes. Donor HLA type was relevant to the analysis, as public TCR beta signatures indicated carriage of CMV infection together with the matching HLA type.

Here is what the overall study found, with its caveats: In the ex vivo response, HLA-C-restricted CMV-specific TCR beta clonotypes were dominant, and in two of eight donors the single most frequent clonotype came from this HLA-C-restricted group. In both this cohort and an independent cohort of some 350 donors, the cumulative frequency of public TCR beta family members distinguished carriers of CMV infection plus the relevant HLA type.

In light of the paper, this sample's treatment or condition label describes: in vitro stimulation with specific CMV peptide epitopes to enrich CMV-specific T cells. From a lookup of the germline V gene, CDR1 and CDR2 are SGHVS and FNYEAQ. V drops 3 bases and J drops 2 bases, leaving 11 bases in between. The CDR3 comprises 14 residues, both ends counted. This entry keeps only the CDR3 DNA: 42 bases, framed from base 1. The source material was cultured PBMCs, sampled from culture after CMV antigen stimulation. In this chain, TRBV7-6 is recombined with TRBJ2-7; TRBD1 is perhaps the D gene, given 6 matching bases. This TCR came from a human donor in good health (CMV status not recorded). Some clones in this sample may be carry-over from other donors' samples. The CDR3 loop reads CASSFLQGAYEQYL. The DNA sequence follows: TGTGCCAGCAGCTTTTTACAGGGCGCCTACGAGCAGTACCTC.